A single sample gave rise to the 18 T cell receptor beta chains below, sequenced in a study of blood T cells in healthy people across ages. Primers used in a second PCR of roughly 6 to 11 cycles were a sample-barcoded 5' primer and a J-beta primer mix. MiXCR, run by TCRdb on the 5' RACE reads, gives a single entry per CDR3 protein. The profile shows about 600,000 distinct CDR3 sequences, around half of them singletons. Sequencing used blood. The receptors here all came from a man older than 75 in good health.

The gene calls are TRBV9 and TRBJ2-7; 7 positions agree with TRBD1. V shed 4 bases and J 0 bases; nucleotides not matched to a gene: 4. Germline V gene lookup returns CDR1 SGDLS and CDR2 YYNGEE. The CDR3 extends over 14 amino acids. This CDR3 is CASSPWDSSYEQYF. Written as DNA, the CDR3 is TGTGCCAGCAGCCCATGGGACAGCTCCTACGAGCAGTACTTC. The whole variable domain, remainder taken from reference TRBV9 and TRBJ2-7, is DSGVTQTPKHLITATGQRVTLRCSPRSGDLSVYWYQQSLDQGLQFLIQYYNGEERAKGNILERFSAQQFPDLHSELNLSSLELGDSALYFCASSPWDSSYEQYFGPGTRLTVT.

The V and J genes are TRBV6-5 and TRBJ1-6, with D unresolved. This CDR3 has 19 residues. From germline, CDR1 is MNHEY and CDR2 SVGAGI. The germline V and J ends were trimmed by 0 bases and 0 bases, with 15 bases remaining between them. This CDR3 is CASSYSVGRLSSYNSPLHF. In nucleotides, the CDR3 is TGTGCCAGCAGTTACTCCGTAGGGAGATTGAGCTCCTATAATTCACCCCTCCACTTT.

This clonotype was observed a handful of times. The rearrangement joins TRBV5-5 to TRBJ2-1; possible D gene TRBD2, 6 bases. The length of the CDR3 is 15 residues. Germline assignment: CDR1 SGHKS and CDR2 YYEKEE (reference sequence). Trimming took off 0 bases at V and 7 bases at J, with 14 bases between the two ends. The CDR3 spells CASSLAALLANEQFF. In DNA, the CDR3 is TGTGCCAGCAGCTTGGCTGCCCTCCTAGCGAATGAGCAGTTCTTC.

J is TRBJ2-7 and V is TRBV28; D is perhaps TRBD2 (6 bases). Germline CDR1 is MDHEN and CDR2 is SYDVKM. This CDR3 comprises 14 residues. V lost 6 bases and J 4 bases, leaving 16 bases between the germline ends. The CDR3 sequence is CASRNTGTQYEQYF. DNA for the CDR3: TGTGCCAGCAGAAATACCGGGACTCAGTACGAGCAGTACTTC.

This clonotype was observed a single time. The rearrangement uses TRBV12-3 or TRBV12-4 and TRBJ2-5; tentative D call: TRBD1 (6 bases). The J call may be mistaken, given a closer DNA end match to TRBJ2-7. The CDR3 has 14 amino acids. The CDR3 DNA follows: TGTGCCAGCAGTCCCCACAGGGCGCCGAACGAGCAGTACTTC. It codes for CASSPHRAPNEQYF.

This clonotype was seen many times. This sequence joins TRBV6-5 and TRBJ2-7, with 12 positions matching TRBD1. CDR1 is MNHEY, CDR2 SVGAGI, per germline. After removal of 2 bases from V and 7 bases from J, the junction contained 3 bases not matched to a gene. The CDR3 loop spans 14 amino acids. In DNA, the CDR3 is TGTGCCAGCAGTTACGGGACAGGGGGCAGGGAGCAGTACTTC. This gives the protein CASSYGTGGREQYF.

For this clonotype: A single base separates this from a much larger clone, so it may be a read error. No conserved phenylalanine or tryptophan ends this CDR3, so it is likely a read error. V gene TRBV4-3 combines with J gene TRBJ2-5; no reliable D call. The CDR3 is made up of 13 amino acids. Germline CDR1 is LGHNA and CDR2 is YSLEER. Trimming removed 0 bases from V and 5 bases from J, with 7 bases in between. The CDR3 here is CASSQDLRETQYY. DNA of the CDR3: TGCGCCAGCAGCCAAGATCTTCGGGAGACCCAGTACTAC.

The J gene is TRBJ1-1, the V gene TRBV4-1; weak D call: TRBD1 (6 bases). The CDR3 is 12 residues long. The V gene's germline CDR1 is MGHRA and CDR2 YSYEKL. Trimming removed 6 bases at V and 4 bases at J, with 9 bases between. The CDR3, as DNA: TGCGCCAGCAGAGGGGGGCGCACTGAAGCTTTCTTT. As protein: CASRGGRTEAFF.

For this clonotype: One end of the junction does not line up with germline, which may come from a read error. The V call is TRBV29-1, the J call TRBJ2-3; a weak D match, TRBD2 (5 bases). Per the germline V gene, CDR1 is SQVTM and CDR2 is ANQGSEA. CDR3 length: 13 amino acids. The CDR3 DNA reads as TGCAGCGTGGCCCCCTCTAGCACAGATGCGCAGTATTTT. The encoded protein is CSVAPSSTDAQYF.

The chain is built from TRBV6-5 and TRBJ1-4, with 7 bases lining up with TRBD1. This CDR3 has 14 amino acids. CDR1 is MNHEY and CDR2 is SVGAGI in the germline V gene. V lost 5 bases, J lost 8 bases, and 8 bases stayed unmatched. The CDR3 region is CASSEGDSREKLFF. In nucleotides, the CDR3 is TGTGCCAGCAGTGAAGGGGACAGCCGGGAAAAACTGTTTTTT.

The genes are TRBV12-3 or TRBV12-4 and TRBJ1-2, with no clear D. This CDR3 is built from 13 residues. The germline V and J ends were trimmed by 5 bases and 5 bases, with 12 bases remaining between them. CDR3 sequence: CASSGVRRYGYTF. CDR3 coding DNA: TGTGCCAGCAGTGGGGTTAGGAGGTATGGCTACACCTTC.

A few counts support this clonotype. CDR3: CASSELPASGFQFF. CDR3 nucleotide sequence: TGTGCCAGCAGTGAATTACCGGCCTCAGGGTTTCAGTTCTTC. The V call is TRBV25-1, the J call TRBJ2-1, with a tentative D call TRBD1 (5 bases). V shed 1 base and J shed 13 bases, with 17 bases lying between them. This CDR3 region has 14 residues. Per germline, CDR1 MGHDK and CDR2 SYGVNS.

This clonotype was picked up many times. The chain carries TRBV7-2 and TRBJ2-7, with D possibly matching TRBD2 (6 bases). The CDR3 length is 13 residues. V was cut by 3 bases and J by 3 bases, with 9 bases left in between. Germline V gene sequence: CDR1 SGHTA, CDR2 FQGNSA. CDR3 protein: CASSLEGFYEQYF. The CDR3 coding sequence is TGTGCCAGCAGCTTGGAGGGGTTCTACGAGCAGTACTTC.

The V gene is TRBV20-1, the J gene TRBJ2-5, with D possibly being TRBD2 (6 bases). The germline V gene encodes CDR1 DFQATT and CDR2 SNEGSKA (reference sequence). There are 15 residues in the CDR3. With 3 bases removed from V and 0 bases from J, the gap between germline ends came to 14 bases. CDR3 sequence (DNA): TGCAGTGCTAGTTCCCAGGCGGGGAACCAAGAGACCCAGTACTTC. It is translated as CSASSQAGNQETQYF.

The V gene is TRBV7-2, the J gene TRBJ2-5; 8 bases match TRBD2. This CDR3 contains 14 residues. Per the germline V gene, CDR1 is SGHTA and CDR2 is FQGNSA. V shed 5 bases and J 5 bases; nucleotides not matched to a gene: 7. The CDR3 reads CASSQAGGRETQYF. In DNA, the CDR3 is TGTGCCAGCAGCCAGGCGGGGGGTCGGGAGACCCAGTACTTC.

The chain links TRBV27 to TRBJ1-5, with 7 positions matching TRBD1. V dropped 8 bases and J dropped 8; count of bases not matched to a gene: 18. This CDR3 region has 16 residues. Germline V gives CDR1 MNHEY, CDR2 SMNVEV (reference sequence). The CDR3 region is CASGTLGQSVVEPQHF. Written as DNA, the CDR3 is TGTGCCAGCGGAACCCTGGGACAGTCTGTGGTGGAGCCCCAGCATTTT.

This clonotype was picked up a small number of times. The CDR3 nucleotides read TGTGCCATCAGTGAGTCAGAGATAGCCAAAAACATTCAGTACTTC. The encoded protein is CAISESEIAKNIQYF. V usage is TRBV10-3 and J usage is TRBJ2-4, with no clear D. The V gene lost 0 bases and the J gene lost 0 bases, with 6 bases spanning the gap. Germline V CDR1 and CDR2: ENHRY, SYGVKD. The CDR3 sequence is 15 residues long.

The V and J genes are TRBV12-3 or TRBV12-4 and TRBJ1-1; D is unclear. Deletions cut 2 bases from V and 3 bases from J, with 7 bases between. The CDR3 runs to 13 residues. CDR3 DNA sequence: TGTGCCAGCAGTTTAAACGGGGACACTGAAGCTTTCTTT. It yields the protein CASSLNGDTEAFF.